Sequencing of this T cell receptor beta chain was carried out in a study of T cell clonotyping in hematopoietic cell transplantation. Study summary: Recipient samples before transplant were obtained post-cytoreduction.

Broader study findings: Without cell sorting, CD4 versus CD8 contributions remain unresolved. Broader posttransplant TCR repertoire diversity was predicted by graft donor and pretransplant recipient Inverse Simpson Index values.

This clone was observed a single time. Its specificity is not known. Trimming took off 0 bases at V and 10 bases at J, with 25 bases between the two ends. The length of the CDR3 is 18 residues. The germline CDR1 and CDR2 sequences are KGHSY and FQNENV. Here immunoSEQ multiplex PCR was the method, and the copy in TCRdb shows in-frame clones only, minus some. Counted here are tens of thousands of clones, more than 75% occurring once; the ten biggest clones make up 4.5% to 6.5%. Sample time point: recipient sample about 28 days before transplant, after cytoreduction. The TCR sequence derives from a man aged 60 to 75 with biphenotypic leukemia. Some clones in this sample may be carry-over from other donors' samples. The chain combines TRBV16 with TRBJ1-5; D gene ambiguous. Sequencing used peripheral blood mononuclear cells, obtained before stem cell transplant. The CDR3 spells CASSQSMPRYGLFKPQHF. The CDR3 region has the DNA TGTGCCAGCAGCCAATCGATGCCCAGGTACGGTCTATTCAAACCCCAGCATTTT.